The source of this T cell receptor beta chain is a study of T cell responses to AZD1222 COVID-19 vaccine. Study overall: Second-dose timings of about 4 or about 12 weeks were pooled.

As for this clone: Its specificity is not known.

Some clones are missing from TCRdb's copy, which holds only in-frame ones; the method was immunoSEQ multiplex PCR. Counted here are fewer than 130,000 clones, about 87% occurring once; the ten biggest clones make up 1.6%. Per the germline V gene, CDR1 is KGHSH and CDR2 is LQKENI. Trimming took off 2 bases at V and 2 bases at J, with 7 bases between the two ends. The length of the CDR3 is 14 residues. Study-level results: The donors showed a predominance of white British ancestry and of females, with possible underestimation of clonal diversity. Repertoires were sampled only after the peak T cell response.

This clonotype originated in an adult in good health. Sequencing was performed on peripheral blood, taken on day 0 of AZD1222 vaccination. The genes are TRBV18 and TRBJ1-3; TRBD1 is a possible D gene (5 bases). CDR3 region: CASSPGAAGNTIYF. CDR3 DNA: TGTGCCAGCTCACCAGGGGCAGCTGGAAACACCATATATTTT.